Included here is one TCR beta chain sequence, with context. This clonotype was picked up many times. Which antigen it targets is not known. Base qualities are not at hand, and no much larger clone is one base apart. This entry belongs to a study of identical twins listed by TCRdb under 2016. Notes on the research overall: TCR alpha and beta repertoires from monozygotic twins, unrelated adults of various ages and cord blood were deep-sequenced to test whether fetal clonotypes persist. Replicate twin experiments were performed at different times using different library preparation protocols to rule out contamination.

Counted from cysteine to phenylalanine, this CDR3 has 14 amino acids. The sequence is cut down to CDR3 DNA, 42 bases in frame from base 1. V is pared back by 6 bases and J by 1 base, with 10 bases lying between the germline termini. All donors were healthy Caucasians. The twin cohort comprised three pairs of female monozygotic twins, all aged about 18 to 30 years. The RNA used for TCR libraries was isolated from peripheral blood mononuclear cells. The paper's findings and limits, for the study overall: In beta out-of-frame sequences, excess twin sharing was weaker, because having fewer shared sequences lowered the signal-to-noise ratio. Because the same donors could not be followed over many years, conclusions were based on cross-sectional statistical analysis. Zero-insertion analyses could be partly confounded by invariant T cells such as MAIT and iNKT, though diverse VJ usage argued against such confounding for most clonotypes. Out-of-frame TCR alpha sequences shared between twins showed an excess of low generation-probability sequences compared with coincidental sharing between unrelated individuals. Recombination models systematically underestimated out-of-frame TCR alpha sharing in monozygotic twins but agreed with sharing between unrelated individuals. Fewer insertions were carried by abundant cord blood beta clonotypes, a similar but weaker trend appeared in young adult naive repertoires, and no such trend appeared in memory repertoires.

Receptor libraries were prepared by 5' RACE. The listed sequencing device is Illumina HiSeq 2000. A universal primer binding site was introduced by template switching, and a unique molecular identifier was present in the final cDNA, enabling accurate counting of TCR cDNA molecules. First-strand cDNA for TCR alpha and beta chains was synthesized from specific primers in the conserved constant-segment region. To control for contamination, each cDNA library was double barcoded with a SMART-Mk sample barcode plus Illumina barcodes. TruSeq adapter sequences and Illumina sample barcodes were added in two successive PCR steps. TCR alpha and beta cDNA libraries were sequenced on the Illumina HiSeq platform with custom primers. The source study handled its data this way. Raw reads were processed with MiGEC to extract unique molecular identifiers, and MiXCR was used to determine CDR3 positions. Recombination models were inferred per individual with the repgenHMM and IGoR tools using an EM algorithm. The analysis of shared clonotypes was done with the tcR package in R, with sharing normalized by the product of cloneset sizes. To study raw recombination without the effects of thymic and clonal selection, out-of-frame nonproductive sequences were analyzed. The public sequencing data were trimmed at Q25 with fastp and processed into clonotypes with MiXCR by TCRdb, which kept only in-frame beta chains. A single entry per CDR3 protein holds the most common genes and DNA from its merged rows. TCRdb, not the authors, supplied the V and J calls. This sample lists 450,000 to 650,000 distinct CDR3 sequences; 9.6% were detected once. The top ten clonotypes cover 2.5% to 3.5% of the sample.

The same sample was also studied in work on yellow fever vaccine responses in identical twins. The other study reports the following: The authors reported that the T cell response to vaccination in identical twins appeared partly convergent and partly personalized. Focusing on identical twins, the study followed the T cell clones that responded to the vaccine, and did so with precision.

This clonotype was sampled from a woman aged 18-29 years in good health. The material sequenced was PBMCs. Recombination joined TRBV12-3 or TRBV12-4 with TRBJ2-1; the D gene is unclear. The encoded CDR3 is CASRGGESYNEQFF. The sequenced DNA is TGTGCCAGCAGGGGTGGGGAATCCTACAATGAGCAGTTCTTC.